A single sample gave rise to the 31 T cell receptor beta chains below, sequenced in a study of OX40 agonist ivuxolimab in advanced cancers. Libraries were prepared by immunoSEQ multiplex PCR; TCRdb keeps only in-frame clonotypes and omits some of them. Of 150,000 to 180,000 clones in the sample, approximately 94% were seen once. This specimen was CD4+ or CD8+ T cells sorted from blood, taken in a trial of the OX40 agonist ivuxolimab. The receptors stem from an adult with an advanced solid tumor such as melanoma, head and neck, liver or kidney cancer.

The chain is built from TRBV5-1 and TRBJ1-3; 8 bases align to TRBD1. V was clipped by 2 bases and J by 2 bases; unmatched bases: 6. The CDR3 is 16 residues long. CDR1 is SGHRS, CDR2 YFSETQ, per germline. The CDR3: CASSFGQGSAGNTIYF. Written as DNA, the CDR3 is TGCGCCAGCAGCTTTGGACAGGGAAGCGCTGGAAACACCATATATTTT. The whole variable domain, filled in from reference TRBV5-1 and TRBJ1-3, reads KAGVTQTPRYLIKTRGQQVTLSCSPISGHRSVSWYQQTPGQGLQFLFEYFSETQRNKGNFPGRFSGRQFSNSRSEMNVSTLELGDSALYLCASSFGQGSAGNTIYFGEGSWLTVV.

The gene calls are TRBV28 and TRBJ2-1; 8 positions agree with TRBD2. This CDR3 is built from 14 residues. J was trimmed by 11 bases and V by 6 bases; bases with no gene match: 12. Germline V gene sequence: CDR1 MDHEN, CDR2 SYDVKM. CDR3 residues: CASSPASGRRKQFF. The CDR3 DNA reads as TGTGCCAGCAGCCCCGCCAGCGGGAGAAGAAAGCAGTTCTTC. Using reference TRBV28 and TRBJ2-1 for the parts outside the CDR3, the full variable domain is DVKVTQSSRYLVKRTGEKVFLECVQDMDHENMFWYRQDPGLGLRLIYFSYDVKMKEKGDIPEGYSVSREKKERFSLILESASTNQTSMYLCASSPASGRRKQFFGPGTRLTVL.

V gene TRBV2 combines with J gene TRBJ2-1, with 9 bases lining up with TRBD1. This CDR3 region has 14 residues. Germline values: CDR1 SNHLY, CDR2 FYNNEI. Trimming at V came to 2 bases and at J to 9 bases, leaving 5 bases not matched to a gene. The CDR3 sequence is CASSETGQGPEQFF. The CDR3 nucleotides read TGTGCCAGCAGTGAAACAGGACAGGGGCCTGAGCAGTTCTTC.

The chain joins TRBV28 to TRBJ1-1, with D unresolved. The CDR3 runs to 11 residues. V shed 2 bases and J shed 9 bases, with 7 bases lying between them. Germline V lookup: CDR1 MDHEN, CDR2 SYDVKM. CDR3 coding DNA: TGTGCCAGCAGTTTAGCAGGTCAAGCTTTCTTT. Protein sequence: CASSLAGQAFF.

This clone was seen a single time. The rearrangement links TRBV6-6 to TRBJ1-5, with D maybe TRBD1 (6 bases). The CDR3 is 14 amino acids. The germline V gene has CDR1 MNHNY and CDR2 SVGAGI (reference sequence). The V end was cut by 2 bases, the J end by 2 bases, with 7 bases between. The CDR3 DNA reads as TGTGCCAGCAGTTACGAGGGGGGCAATCAGCCCCAGCATTTT. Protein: CASSYEGGNQPQHF.

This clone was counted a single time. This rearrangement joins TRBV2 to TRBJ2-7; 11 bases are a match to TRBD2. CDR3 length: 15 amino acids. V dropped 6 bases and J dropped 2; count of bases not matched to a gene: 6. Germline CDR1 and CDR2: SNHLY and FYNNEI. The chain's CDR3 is CASRLAGDGAYEQYF. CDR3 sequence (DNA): TGTGCCAGCAGACTAGCGGGAGACGGGGCCTACGAGCAGTACTTC. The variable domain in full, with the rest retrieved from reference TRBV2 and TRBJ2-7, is EPEVTQTPSHQVTQMGQEVILRCVPISNHLYFYWYRQILGQKVEFLVSFYNNEISEKSEIFDDQFSVERPDGSNFTLKIRSTKLEDSAMYFCASRLAGDGAYEQYFGPGTRLTVT.

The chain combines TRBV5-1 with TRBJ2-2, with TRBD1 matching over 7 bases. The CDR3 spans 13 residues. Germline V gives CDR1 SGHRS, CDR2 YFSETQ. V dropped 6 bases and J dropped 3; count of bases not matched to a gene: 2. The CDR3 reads CASKTGDTGELFF. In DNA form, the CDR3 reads TGCGCCAGCAAAACAGGGGACACCGGGGAGCTGTTTTTT.

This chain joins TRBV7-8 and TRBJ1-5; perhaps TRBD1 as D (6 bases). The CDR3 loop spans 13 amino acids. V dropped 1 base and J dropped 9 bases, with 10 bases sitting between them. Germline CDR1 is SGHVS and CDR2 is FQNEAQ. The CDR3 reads CASSLGGPRPQHF. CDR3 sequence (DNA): TGTGCCAGCAGCTTAGGGGGGCCTCGGCCCCAGCATTTT.

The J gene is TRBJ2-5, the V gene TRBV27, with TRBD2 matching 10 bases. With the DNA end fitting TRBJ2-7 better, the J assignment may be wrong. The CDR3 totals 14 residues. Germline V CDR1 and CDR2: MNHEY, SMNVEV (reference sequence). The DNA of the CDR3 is TGTGCCAGCCGAGAACGACTAGCGGGCTACGAGCAGTACTTC. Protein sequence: CASRERLAGYEQYF.

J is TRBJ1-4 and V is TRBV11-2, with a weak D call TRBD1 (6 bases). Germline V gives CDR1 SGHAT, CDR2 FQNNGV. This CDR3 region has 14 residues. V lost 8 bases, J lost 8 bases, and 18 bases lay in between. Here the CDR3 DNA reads TGTGCCAGCGGTTGGCGGGGGCGAGGGGAAAAACTGTTTTTT. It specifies CASGWRGRGEKLFF.

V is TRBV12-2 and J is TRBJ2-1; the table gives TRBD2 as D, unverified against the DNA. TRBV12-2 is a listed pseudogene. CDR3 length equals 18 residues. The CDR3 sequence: CASRPRSGSHFADNEQFF. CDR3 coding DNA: TGTGCAAGTCGCCCCCGTAGCGGGAGTCACTTCGCCGACAATGAGCAGTTCTTC.

CDR3 DNA: TGTGCCAGCAGCTCGGGACAGGGGGTCGAAGGGCAAGAGACCCAGTACTTC. Translating gives CASSSGQGVEGQETQYF. This sequence joins TRBV7-8 and TRBJ2-5; TRBD1 matches 11 bases. The CDR3 spans 17 residues. The germline V gene encodes CDR1 SGHVS and CDR2 FQNEAQ. The J segment lost 2 bases and the V segment lost 4 bases, leaving 9 bases of the junction unmatched.

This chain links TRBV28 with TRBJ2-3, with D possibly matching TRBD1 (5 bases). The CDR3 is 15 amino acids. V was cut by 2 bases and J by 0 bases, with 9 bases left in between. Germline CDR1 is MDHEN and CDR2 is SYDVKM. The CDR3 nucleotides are TGTGCCAGCAGTTTAATCAGGGTCAGCACAGATACGCAGTATTTT. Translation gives CASSLIRVSTDTQYF.

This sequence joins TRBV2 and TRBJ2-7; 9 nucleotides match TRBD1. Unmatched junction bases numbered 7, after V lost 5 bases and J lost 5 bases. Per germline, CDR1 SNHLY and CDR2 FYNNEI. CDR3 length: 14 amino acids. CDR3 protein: CASSWTGEGDEQYF. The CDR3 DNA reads TGTGCCAGCAGTTGGACAGGGGAAGGAGACGAGCAGTACTTC.

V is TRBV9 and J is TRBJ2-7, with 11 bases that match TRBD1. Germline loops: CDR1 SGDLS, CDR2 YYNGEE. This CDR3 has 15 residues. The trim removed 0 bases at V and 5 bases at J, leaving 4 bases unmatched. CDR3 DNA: TGTGCCAGCAGCGTAGAGGGGACAGGGGGAAACGAGCAGTACTTC. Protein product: CASSVEGTGGNEQYF.

CDR3 nucleotides: TGTGCCAGCAGCCAATCGGGGGCAGGGGGGTACGAGCAGTACTTC. Amino acid sequence: CASSQSGAGGYEQYF. V is TRBV16 and J is TRBJ2-7; D may be TRBD1 (7 bases). Germline loops: CDR1 KGHSY, CDR2 FQNENV. V was shortened by 0 bases and J by 4 bases, with 13 bases between the two germline ends. The CDR3 covers 15 residues.

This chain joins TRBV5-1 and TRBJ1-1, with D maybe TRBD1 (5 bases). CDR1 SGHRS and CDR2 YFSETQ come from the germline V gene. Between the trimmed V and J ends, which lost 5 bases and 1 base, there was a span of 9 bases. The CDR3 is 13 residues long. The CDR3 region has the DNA TGCGCCAGCAGGGGGACGGCGAACACTGAAGCTTTCTTT. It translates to CASRGTANTEAFF.

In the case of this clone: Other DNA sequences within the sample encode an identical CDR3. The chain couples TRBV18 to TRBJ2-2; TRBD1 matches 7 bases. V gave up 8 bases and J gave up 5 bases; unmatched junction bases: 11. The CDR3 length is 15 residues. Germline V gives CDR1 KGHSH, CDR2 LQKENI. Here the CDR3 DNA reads TGTGCCAGCCGACTACGACAGGGAGAAACCGGGGAGCTGTTTTTT. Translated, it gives CASRLRQGETGELFF. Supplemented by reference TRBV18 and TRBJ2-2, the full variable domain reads NAGVMQNPRHLVRRRGQEARLRCSPMKGHSHVYWYRQLPEEGLKFMVYLQKENIIDESGMPKERFSAEFPKEGPSILRIQQVVRGDSAAYFCASRLRQGETGELFFGEGSRLTVL.

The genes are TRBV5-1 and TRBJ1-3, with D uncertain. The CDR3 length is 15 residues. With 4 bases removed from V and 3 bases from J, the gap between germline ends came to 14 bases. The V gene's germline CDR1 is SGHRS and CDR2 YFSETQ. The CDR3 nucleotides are TGCGCCAGCAGCCCTCGGGCGGGTGATGGAAACACCATATATTTT. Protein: CASSPRAGDGNTIYF.

The CDR3 region is CAWSVRGKAFF. As DNA, the CDR3 is TGTGCCTGGAGTGTGAGGGGGAAAGCTTTCTTT. The J gene is TRBJ1-1, the V gene TRBV30; possible D gene TRBD1, 6 bases. CDR1 is GTSNPN and CDR2 is SVGIG in the germline V gene (reference sequence). The CDR3 length is 11 residues. With 0 bases removed from V and 9 bases from J, the gap between germline ends came to 8 bases.

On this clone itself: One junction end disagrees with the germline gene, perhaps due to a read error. This CDR3 is CASSLDTGGNLDTQYF. CDR3 DNA sequence: TGTGCTAGCAGCTTAGACACTGGGGGGAACTTAGATACGCAGTATTTT. The V call is TRBV7-7, the J call TRBJ2-3; TRBD2 might be the D (6 bases). CDR3 length: 16 amino acids. Germline V gene sequence: CDR1 SSHAT, CDR2 FNYEAQ (reference sequence).

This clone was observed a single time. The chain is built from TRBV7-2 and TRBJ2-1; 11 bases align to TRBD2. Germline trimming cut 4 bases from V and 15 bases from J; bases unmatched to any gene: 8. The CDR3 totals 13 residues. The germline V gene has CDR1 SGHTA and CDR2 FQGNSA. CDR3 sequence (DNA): TGTGCCAGCAGCTCCTCTAGCGGGGGGCCGCTGTTCTTC. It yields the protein CASSSSSGGPLFF.

The CDR3 spells CASSLGVSLPLHF. The CDR3 DNA sequence: TGTGCCAGCAGCTTAGGGGTATCTTTACCCCTCCACTTT. The V call is TRBV7-8, the J call TRBJ1-6, with unresolved D. The CDR3 length is 13 residues. With 1 base removed from V and 12 bases from J, the gap between germline ends came to 10 bases. CDR1 SGHVS and CDR2 FQNEAQ come from the germline V gene.

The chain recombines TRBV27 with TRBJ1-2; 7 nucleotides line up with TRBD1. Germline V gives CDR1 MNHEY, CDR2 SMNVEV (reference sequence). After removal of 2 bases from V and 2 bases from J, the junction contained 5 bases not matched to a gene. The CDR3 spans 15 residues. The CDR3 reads CASSLRQGVNYGYTF. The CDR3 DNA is TGTGCCAGCAGTTTACGACAGGGAGTCAACTATGGCTACACCTTC.

CDR3 sequence (DNA): TGTGCCAGCAGCCCACTGGGGGAGACCCAGTACTTC. Protein product: CASSPLGETQYF. The chain combines TRBV9 with TRBJ2-5; no definite D call. Germline CDR1 reads SGDLS; CDR2 reads YYNGEE. The CDR3 is made up of 12 amino acids. Trimming left V 4 bases short and J 5 bases short, with 9 bases between.

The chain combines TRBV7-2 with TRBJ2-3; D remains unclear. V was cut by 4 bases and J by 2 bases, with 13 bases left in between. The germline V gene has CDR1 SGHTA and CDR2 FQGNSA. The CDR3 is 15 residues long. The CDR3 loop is CASSSRMVPTDTQYF. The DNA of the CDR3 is TGTGCCAGCAGCTCCAGGATGGTCCCCACAGATACGCAGTATTTT. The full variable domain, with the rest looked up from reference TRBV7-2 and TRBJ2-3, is GAGVSQSPSNKVTEKGKDVELRCDPISGHTALYWYRQSLGQGLEFLIYFQGNSAPDKSGLPSDRFSAERTGGSVSTLTIQRTQQEDSAVYLCASSSRMVPTDTQYFGPGTRLTVL.

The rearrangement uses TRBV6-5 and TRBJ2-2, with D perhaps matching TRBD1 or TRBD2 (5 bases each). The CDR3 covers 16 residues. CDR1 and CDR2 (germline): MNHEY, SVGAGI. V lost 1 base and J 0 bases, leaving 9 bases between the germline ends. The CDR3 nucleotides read TGTGCCAGCAGTTACTTGAGGGGAACGAACACCGGGGAGCTGTTTTTT. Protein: CASSYLRGTNTGELFF.

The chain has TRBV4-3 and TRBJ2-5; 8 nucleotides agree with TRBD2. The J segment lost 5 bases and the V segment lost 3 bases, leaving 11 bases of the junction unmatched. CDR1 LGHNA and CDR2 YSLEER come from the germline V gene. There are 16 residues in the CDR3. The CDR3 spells CASSHRRSGIGETQYF. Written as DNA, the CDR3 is TGCGCCAGCAGCCATCGCCGTAGCGGGATTGGGGAGACCCAGTACTTC.

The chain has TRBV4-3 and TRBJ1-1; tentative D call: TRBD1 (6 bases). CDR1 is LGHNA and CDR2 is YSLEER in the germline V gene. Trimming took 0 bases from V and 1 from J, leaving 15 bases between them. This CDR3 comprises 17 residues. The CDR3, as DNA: TGCGCCAGCAGCCAAGATCTTCCGGACAGTTGGAACACTGAAGCTTTCTTT. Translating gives CASSQDLPDSWNTEAFF.

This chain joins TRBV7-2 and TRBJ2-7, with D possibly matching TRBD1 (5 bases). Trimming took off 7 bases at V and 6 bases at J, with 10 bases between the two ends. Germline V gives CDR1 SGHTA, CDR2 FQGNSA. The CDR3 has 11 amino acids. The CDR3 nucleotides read TGTGCCAGCAAGGGGTGGGGCGAGCAGTACTTC. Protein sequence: CASKGWGEQYF.

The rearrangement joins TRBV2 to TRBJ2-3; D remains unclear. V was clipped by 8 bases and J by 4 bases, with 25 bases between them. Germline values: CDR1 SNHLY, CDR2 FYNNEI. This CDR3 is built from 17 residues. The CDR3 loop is CASSPLSGLSLADTQYF. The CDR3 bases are TGTGCCAGCTCCCCCCTGAGTGGCTTATCACTCGCAGATACGCAGTATTTT.